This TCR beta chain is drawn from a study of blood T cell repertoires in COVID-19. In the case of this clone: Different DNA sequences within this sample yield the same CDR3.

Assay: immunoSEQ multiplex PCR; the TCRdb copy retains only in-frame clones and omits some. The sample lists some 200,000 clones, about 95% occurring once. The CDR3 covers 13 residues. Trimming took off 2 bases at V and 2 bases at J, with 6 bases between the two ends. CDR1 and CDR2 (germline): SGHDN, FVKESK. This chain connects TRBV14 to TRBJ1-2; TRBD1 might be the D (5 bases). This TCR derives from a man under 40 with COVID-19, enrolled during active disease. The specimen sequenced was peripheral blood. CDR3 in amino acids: CASSQRQNYGYTF. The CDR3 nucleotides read TGTGCCAGCAGCCAAAGACAGAACTATGGCTACACCTTC.